This TCR beta chain was retrieved from a study of human T cells and chemical hapten exposure. TCRdb fed the RACE reads into MiXCR, producing one record per CDR3 protein. The sample holds roughly 53,000 distinct CDR3 sequences, 8% to 10% seen once. Documented time point: patch test 3, about 24 weeks after DPC sensitization. Indicated treatment: therapeutic diphenylcyclopropenone sensitization with weekly scalp DPC. V lost 3 bases and J 8 bases, leaving 12 bases between the germline ends. This CDR3 region has 13 residues. Germline loops: CDR1 SGHAT, CDR2 FQNNGV. Concerning this clonotype: Its antigen is as yet unknown.

General study points: Expanded TCRs grouped into significantly more large CDR3 similarity clusters than controls produced.

The rearrangement uses TRBV11-2 and TRBJ2-3; D unresolved. The origin of this receptor is a woman between 40 and 55 years old with alopecia areata. Some clones in this sample may be carry-over from other donors' samples. The material was whole blood, obtained in connection with sensitization to the hapten diphenylcyclopropenone (DPC). This CDR3 is CASSLGATGTQYF. The DNA of the CDR3 is TGTGCCAGCAGCTTGGGCGCCACGGGTACGCAGTATTTT.